The entry that follows covers one T cell receptor beta chain sequence. The antigen is unknown. The entry originates in a study of Ad26.COV2.S vaccination and SARS-CoV-2 variants. Looking at the study overall: Donor allocation was to the COV1001 Ad26.COV2.S trial arm.

Here immunoSEQ multiplex PCR was the method, and the copy in TCRdb shows in-frame clones only, minus some. In the table there are about 680,000 clones, 80% to 90% of which are singletons. Study results and caveats: Once vaccination had occurred, spike-specific CD8+ and CD4+ T cell responses reportedly showed substantial breadth. Greater spike-specific TCR breadth was seen in vaccine recipients than in placebo recipients. Measurements of TCR breadth and depth may have given underestimates of the total T cell responses.

The CDR3 is made up of 13 amino acids. Germline assignment: CDR1 LGHDT and CDR2 YNNKEL (reference sequence). Trimming stripped 3 bases from V and 6 bases from J, with 11 bases between. The treatment here: about 20 received Ad26.COV2.S at low or high dose, single or two shots; about five received placebo; per-sample allocation not given. Sampling was done on day 63 after the first vaccine or placebo injection. The chain is built from TRBV3-1 (or the pseudogene TRBV3-2) and TRBJ1-2, with D possibly TRBD1 on 5 matching bases. The TCR sequence derives from a person between 18 and 59 years old who received the Ad26.COV2.S COVID-19 vaccine or a placebo. Sequencing used peripheral blood, obtained in a trial of Ad26.COV2.S vaccine versus placebo. The CDR3 nucleotides read TGTGCCAGCAGCCATAGGCAGGGTCATGGCTACACCTTC. The encoded protein is CASSHRQGHGYTF.